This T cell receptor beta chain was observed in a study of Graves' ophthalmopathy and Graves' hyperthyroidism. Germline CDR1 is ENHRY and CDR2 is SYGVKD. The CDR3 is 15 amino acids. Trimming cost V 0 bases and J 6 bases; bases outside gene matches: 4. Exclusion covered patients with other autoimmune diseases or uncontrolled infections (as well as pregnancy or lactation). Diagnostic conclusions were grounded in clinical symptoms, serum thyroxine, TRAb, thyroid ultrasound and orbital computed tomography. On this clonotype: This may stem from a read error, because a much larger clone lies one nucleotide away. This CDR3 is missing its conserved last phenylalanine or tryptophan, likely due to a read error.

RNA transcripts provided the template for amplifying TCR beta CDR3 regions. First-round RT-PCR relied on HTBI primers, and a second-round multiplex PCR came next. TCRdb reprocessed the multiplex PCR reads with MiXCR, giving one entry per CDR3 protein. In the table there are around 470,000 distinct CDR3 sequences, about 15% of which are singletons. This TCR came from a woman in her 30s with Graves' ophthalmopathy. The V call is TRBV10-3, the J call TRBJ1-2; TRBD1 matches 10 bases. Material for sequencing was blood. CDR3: CAISESKDRGNGYTY. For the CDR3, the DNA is TGTGCCATCAGTGAGTCGAAGGACAGGGGGAATGGCTACACCTAC.